The 5 T cell receptor beta chains in this list originate from one sample, sequenced in a study of CD8 T cells in ankylosing spondylitis. Each CDR3 protein is one row after TCRdb ran MiXCR on the 5' RACE reads. This sample has 250,000 to 400,000 distinct CDR3 sequences, with 11% found just once. The source material was blood, either unsorted or a sorted T cell fraction (not recorded which). Every receptor here comes from a female donor with ankylosing spondylitis or in good health (not recorded which).

Ten or more counts support this clonotype. V usage is TRBV4-3 and J usage is TRBJ2-7; D possibly uses TRBD1 or TRBD2 (5 bases each). The CDR3 consists of 16 residues. Trimming cost V 4 bases and J 0 bases, with 16 bases left between them. Germline CDR1 LGHNA, CDR2 YSLEER. CDR3 DNA sequence: TGCGCCAGCAGCCTTAAGAGGGGCGTAATCTCCTACGAGCAGTACTTC. It encodes CASSLKRGVISYEQYF.

Details on this clonotype: One end of the junction does not line up with germline, which may come from a read error. The genes are TRBV28 and TRBJ2-3, with 9 positions matching TRBD1. Germline lookup yields CDR1 MDHEN and CDR2 SYDVKM. The CDR3 runs 15 residues. The CDR3 coding sequence is TGTGCCGGCAGTCGAACCGGGACAGGGACAGATACGCAGTATTTT. Residues: CAGSRTGTGTDTQYF.

The V and J genes are TRBV5-1 and TRBJ2-1, with a weak D call TRBD1 (6 bases). Germline-derived CDR1 and CDR2 are SGHRS and YFSETQ. The CDR3 covers 18 residues. The V end was cut by 0 bases, the J end by 2 bases, with 18 bases between. The CDR3 loop reads CASSLVPQGGLTYNEQFF. DNA for the CDR3: TGCGCCAGCAGCTTGGTACCTCAAGGGGGTTTAACCTACAATGAGCAGTTCTTC.

This clonotype was seen many times. The chain combines TRBV20-1 with TRBJ2-7, with 8 bases that match TRBD1. V shed 5 bases, J shed 0 bases, and the junction held 9 bases outside the gene matches. Looked up from germline, CDR1 is DFQATT and CDR2 is SNEGSKA (reference sequence). The CDR3 runs 15 residues. The CDR3 DNA is TGCAGTGCTTTATCCCGGACAGGGCACTCCTACGAGCAGTACTTC. Its protein product is CSALSRTGHSYEQYF.

This clonotype was seen at least ten times. The gene calls are TRBV7-8 and TRBJ1-2; 7 bases match TRBD1. This CDR3 has 14 amino acids. Unmatched junction bases numbered 5, after V lost 0 bases and J lost 7 bases. Per the germline V gene, CDR1 is SGHVS and CDR2 is FQNEAQ. CDR3 region: CASSLASDRAGYTF. CDR3 nucleotide sequence: TGTGCCAGCAGCTTAGCGTCTGACAGGGCTGGCTACACCTTC.